The present T cell receptor (beta chain) was sequenced within a study of CD8 T cells in ankylosing spondylitis. Study-wide points: Clones linked to disease, bearing a CD8+ phenotype, were relatively rare in peripheral blood. Some motif variants were previously reported in reactive arthritis synovial fluid and blood. One TCR beta motif, made up of roughly eight highly homologous variants, appeared characteristic of ankylosing spondylitis blood.

This clonotype was detected many times. The antigen is unknown. No DNA is shown, since the ends of the CDR3 on it are uncertain; the CDR3 is the one TCRdb lists. Using its own MiXCR run on the 5' RACE reads, TCRdb lists one record per CDR3 protein. This sample has 200,000 to 250,000 distinct CDR3 sequences, with approximately 7.6% found just once. The CDR3 contains 17 residues when both ends are counted. Looked up from germline, CDR1 is DFQATT and CDR2 is SNEGSKA (reference sequence). This clonotype was obtained from a female donor with ankylosing spondylitis or in good health (not recorded which). Sequences were obtained from blood, either unsorted or a sorted T cell fraction (not recorded which). The rearrangement links TRBV20-1 to TRBJ2-1; TRBD1 is taken as the D call from the table, unchecked against the DNA. The CDR3 sequence is CSARDSGQASLNNEQFF.